A single sample gave rise to the 13 T cell receptor beta chains below, sequenced in a study of blood T cell repertoires in COVID-19. Repertoires were generated with immunoSEQ multiplex PCR, while TCRdb's copy carries only in-frame clones and drops some. The repertoire holds about 400,000 clones, with about nine tenths as singletons. Sequencing was done on a sample of PBMCs or T cells enriched from blood (not recorded which). The source of these receptors is a woman in her twenties or thirties who had recovered from COVID-19.

The chain links TRBV2 to TRBJ2-4; 8 bases fit TRBD1. From germline, CDR1 is SNHLY and CDR2 FYNNEI. V lost 6 bases to trimming and J lost 0 bases; unmatched junction nucleotides: 13. The CDR3 runs 18 residues. CDR3: CASREQGGIDLAKNIQYF. The CDR3 bases are TGTGCCAGCAGAGAACAGGGGGGCATAGATCTAGCCAAAAACATTCAGTACTTC. Complete variable domain (other parts from reference TRBV2 and TRBJ2-4): EPEVTQTPSHQVTQMGQEVILRCVPISNHLYFYWYRQILGQKVEFLVSFYNNEISEKSEIFDDQFSVERPDGSNFTLKIRSTKLEDSAMYFCASREQGGIDLAKNIQYFGAGTRLSVL.

In regard to this clone: Other DNA variants within this sample encode the same CDR3. The genes are TRBV3-1 (or the pseudogene TRBV3-2) and TRBJ2-7; 8 bases line up with TRBD2. Germline CDR1 is LGHDT and CDR2 is YNNKEL (reference sequence). With V trimmed by 1 base and J by 5 bases, 1 base remained unmatched. The CDR3 has 13 amino acids. The CDR3 spells CASSQVAGHEQYF. CDR3 nucleotides: TGTGCCAGCAGCCAAGTAGCGGGGCACGAGCAGTACTTC.

The chain is built from TRBV23-1 and TRBJ1-4; no reliable D call. TRBV23-1 is an open reading frame whose function is uncertain. The CDR3 consists of 13 residues. V was cut by 1 base and J by 6 bases, with 6 bases left in between. CDR3 sequence: CASSQLVDEKLFF. As DNA, the CDR3 is TGCGCCAGCAGTCAATTAGTGGATGAAAAACTGTTTTTT.

The rearrangement links TRBV11-3 to TRBJ2-7, with D maybe TRBD2 (6 bases). With 4 bases removed from V and 3 bases from J, the gap between germline ends came to 7 bases. Per the germline V gene, CDR1 is SGHNT and CDR2 is YENEEA. The CDR3 runs to 12 residues. This CDR3 reads CASSSGGYEQYF. DNA for the CDR3: TGTGCCAGCAGCTCCGGGGGCTACGAGCAGTACTTC.

Comment on this clone: Other DNA sequences in the same sample also yield this CDR3. J is TRBJ2-1 and V is TRBV27; D not resolved. This CDR3 spans 13 amino acids. Germline CDR1 MNHEY, CDR2 SMNVEV (reference sequence). V was clipped by 2 bases and J by 3 bases, with 5 bases between them. The CDR3 protein is CASSLNSYNEQFF. The CDR3 DNA sequence: TGTGCCAGCAGTTTAAACAGCTACAATGAGCAGTTCTTC.

The rearrangement joins TRBV6-5 to TRBJ2-5; possible D gene TRBD1, 6 bases. The ends were cut back, 6 bases at V and 1 base at J, with 15 bases in the middle. CDR1 and CDR2 from the germline V gene are MNHEY and SVGAGI. The CDR3 is 15 amino acids. The CDR3 protein is CASRPAGTPQETQYF. The CDR3 nucleotides are TGTGCCAGCAGACCCGCCGGGACACCCCAAGAGACCCAGTACTTC.

V usage is TRBV5-4 and J usage is TRBJ1-4; 7 bases fit TRBD1. V dropped 3 bases and J dropped 0; count of bases not matched to a gene: 2. Germline V gene data show CDR1 as SGHNT and CDR2 as YYREEE (reference sequence). The CDR3 length is 15 residues. The CDR3: CASSSGTATNEKLFF. The CDR3 DNA reads as TGTGCCAGCAGCTCCGGGACAGCAACTAATGAAAAACTGTTTTTT.

The V and J genes are TRBV18 and TRBJ1-3, with D possibly being TRBD1 (5 bases). The V end lost 1 base, the J end lost 4 bases, and 11 bases lay between the germline ends. Germline assignment: CDR1 KGHSH and CDR2 LQKENI. CDR3 length equals 15 residues. The CDR3 nucleotides are TGTGCCAGCTCACCACTATCAGGGCTCGGAAACACCATATATTTT. Protein sequence: CASSPLSGLGNTIYF.

The DNA for the CDR3 is TGTGCCAGCAATCGTGGGGGGAGGGCAGCCTACGAGCAGTACTTC. This codes for CASNRGGRAAYEQYF. The chain has TRBV6-5 and TRBJ2-7; 7 bases align to TRBD2. Looked up from germline, CDR1 is MNHEY and CDR2 is SVGAGI. This CDR3 has 15 residues. Germline trimming cut 7 bases from V and 2 bases from J; bases unmatched to any gene: 11.

The J gene is TRBJ1-1, the V gene TRBV9, with 8 bases identical to TRBD1. CDR1 is SGDLS and CDR2 is YYNGEE in the germline V gene. The CDR3 extends over 15 amino acids. With V trimmed by 4 bases and J by 2 bases, 7 bases remained unmatched. The CDR3 protein is CASSKSGTGNTEAFF. The CDR3 DNA sequence: TGTGCCAGCAGCAAATCCGGGACAGGAAACACTGAAGCTTTCTTT.

The chain combines TRBV7-8 with TRBJ2-7, with 9 bases matching TRBD1. The CDR3 spans 15 residues. V was pared by 5 bases and J by 4 bases, with 9 bases of the junction left unmatched. Germline values: CDR1 SGHVS, CDR2 FQNEAQ. The CDR3 here is CASSPDGTGRYEQYF. Written as DNA, the CDR3 is TGTGCCAGCAGCCCGGACGGGACAGGGAGATACGAGCAGTACTTC.

The genes are TRBV5-1 and TRBJ2-1, with TRBD1 as a possible D gene (6 bases). Trimming stripped 3 bases from V and 6 bases from J, with 7 bases between. The CDR3 consists of 12 residues. Germline CDR1 reads SGHRS; CDR2 reads YFSETQ. This CDR3 is CASSSQGNEQFF. CDR3 sequence (DNA): TGCGCCAGCAGCTCACAGGGCAATGAGCAGTTCTTC.

The V call is TRBV7-2, the J call TRBJ1-2; 7 nucleotides agree with TRBD1. J lost 9 bases, V lost 1 base, and 14 bases had no gene match. Looked up from germline, CDR1 is SGHTA and CDR2 is FQGNSA. The CDR3 sequence is 16 residues long. This CDR3 is CASSLGQGVFLVRYTF. The CDR3 DNA reads TGTGCCAGCAGCTTAGGGCAGGGGGTTTTCTTAGTCCGCTACACCTTC.